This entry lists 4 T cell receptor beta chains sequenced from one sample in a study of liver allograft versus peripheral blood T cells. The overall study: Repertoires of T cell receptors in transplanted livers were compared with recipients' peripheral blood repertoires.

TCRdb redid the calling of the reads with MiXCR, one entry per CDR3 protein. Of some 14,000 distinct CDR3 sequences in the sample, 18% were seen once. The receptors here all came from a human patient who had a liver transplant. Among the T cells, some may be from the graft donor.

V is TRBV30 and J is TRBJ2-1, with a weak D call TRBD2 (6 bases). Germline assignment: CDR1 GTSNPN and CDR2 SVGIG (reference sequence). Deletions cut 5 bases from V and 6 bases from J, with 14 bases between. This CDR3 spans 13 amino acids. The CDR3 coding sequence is TGTGCCTGGGCAAGACTAGTTCCCAATGAGCAGTTCTTC. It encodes CAWARLVPNEQFF.

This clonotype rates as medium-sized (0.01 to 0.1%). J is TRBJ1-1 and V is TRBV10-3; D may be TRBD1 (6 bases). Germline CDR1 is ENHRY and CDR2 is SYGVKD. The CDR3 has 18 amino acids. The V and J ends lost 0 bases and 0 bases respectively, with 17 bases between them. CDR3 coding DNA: TGTGCCATCAGTGAGTCGACTCTAACAGGGAACATGAACACTGAAGCTTTCTTT. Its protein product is CAISESTLTGNMNTEAFF.

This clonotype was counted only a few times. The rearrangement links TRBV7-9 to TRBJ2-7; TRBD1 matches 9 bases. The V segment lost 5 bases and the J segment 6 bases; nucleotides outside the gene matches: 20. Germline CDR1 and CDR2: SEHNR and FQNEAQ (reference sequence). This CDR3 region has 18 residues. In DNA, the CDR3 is TGTGCCAGCAGCGCAATAAGGACAGGGGAGTCACTACTCGGCGAGCAGTACTTC. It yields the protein CASSAIRTGESLLGEQYF.

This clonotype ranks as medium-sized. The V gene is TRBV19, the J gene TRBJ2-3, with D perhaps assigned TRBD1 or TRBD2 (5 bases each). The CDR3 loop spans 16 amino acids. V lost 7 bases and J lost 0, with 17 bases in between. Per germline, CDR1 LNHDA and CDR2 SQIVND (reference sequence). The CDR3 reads CASKRRARASTDTQYF. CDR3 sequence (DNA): TGTGCCAGTAAGCGGCGGGCCAGGGCTAGCACAGATACGCAGTATTTT.